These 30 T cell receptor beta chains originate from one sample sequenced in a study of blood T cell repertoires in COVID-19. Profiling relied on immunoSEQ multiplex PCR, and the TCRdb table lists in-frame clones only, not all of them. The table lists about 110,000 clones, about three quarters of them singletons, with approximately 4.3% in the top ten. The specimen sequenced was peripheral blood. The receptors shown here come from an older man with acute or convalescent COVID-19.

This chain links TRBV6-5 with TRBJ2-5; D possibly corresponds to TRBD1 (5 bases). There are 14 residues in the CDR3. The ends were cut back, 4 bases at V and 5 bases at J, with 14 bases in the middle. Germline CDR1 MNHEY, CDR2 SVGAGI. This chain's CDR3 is CASSSLRVVETQYF. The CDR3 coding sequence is TGTGCCAGCAGTTCTCTCAGGGTGGTCGAGACCCAGTACTTC.

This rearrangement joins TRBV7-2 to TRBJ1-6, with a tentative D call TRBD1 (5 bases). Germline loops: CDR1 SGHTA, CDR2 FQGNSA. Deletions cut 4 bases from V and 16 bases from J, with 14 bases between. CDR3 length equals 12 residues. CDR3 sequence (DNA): TGTGCCAGCAGCTACTACGCGGAGGGGCTCCACTTT. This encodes CASSYYAEGLHF.

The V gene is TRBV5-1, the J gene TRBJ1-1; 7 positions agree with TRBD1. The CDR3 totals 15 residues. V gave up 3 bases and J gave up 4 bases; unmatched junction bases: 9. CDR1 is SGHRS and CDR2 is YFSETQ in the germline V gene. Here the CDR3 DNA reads TGCGCCAGCAGCTCCACAGGGGCTTCCAGCACTGAAGCTTTCTTT. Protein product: CASSSTGASSTEAFF.

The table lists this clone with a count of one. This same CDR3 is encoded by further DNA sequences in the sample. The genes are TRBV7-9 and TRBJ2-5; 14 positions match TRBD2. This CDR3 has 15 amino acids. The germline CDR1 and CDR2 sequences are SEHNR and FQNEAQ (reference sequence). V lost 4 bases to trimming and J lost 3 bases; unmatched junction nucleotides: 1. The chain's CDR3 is CASSSGLAGEETQYF. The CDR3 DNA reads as TGTGCCAGCAGCTCGGGACTAGCGGGGGAAGAGACCCAGTACTTC.

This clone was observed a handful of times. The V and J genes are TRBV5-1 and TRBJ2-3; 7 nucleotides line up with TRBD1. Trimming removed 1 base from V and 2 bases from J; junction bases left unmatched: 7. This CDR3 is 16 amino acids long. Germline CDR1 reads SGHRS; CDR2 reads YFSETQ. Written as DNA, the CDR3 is TGCGCCAGCAGCTTGAAATTAGGGACAGACACAGATACGCAGTATTTT. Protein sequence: CASSLKLGTDTDTQYF.

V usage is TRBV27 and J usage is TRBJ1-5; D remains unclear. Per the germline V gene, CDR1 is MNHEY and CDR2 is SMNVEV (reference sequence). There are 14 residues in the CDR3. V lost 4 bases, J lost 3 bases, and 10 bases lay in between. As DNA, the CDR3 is TGTGCCAGCAGTTCTATCGCCCTCAATCAGCCCCAGCATTTT. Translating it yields CASSSIALNQPQHF.

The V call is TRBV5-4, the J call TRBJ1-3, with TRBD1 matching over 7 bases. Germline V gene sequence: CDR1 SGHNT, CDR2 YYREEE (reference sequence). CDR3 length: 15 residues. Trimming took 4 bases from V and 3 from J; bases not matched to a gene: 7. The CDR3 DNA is TGTGCCAGCAGCCGACCAGGGGGAGATGGAAACACCATATATTTT. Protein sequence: CASSRPGGDGNTIYF. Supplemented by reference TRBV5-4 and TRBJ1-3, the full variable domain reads ETGVTQSPTHLIKTRGQQVTLRCSSQSGHNTVSWYQQALGQGPQFIFQYYREEENGRGNFPPRFSGLQFPNYSSELNVNALELDDSALYLCASSRPGGDGNTIYFGEGSWLTVV.

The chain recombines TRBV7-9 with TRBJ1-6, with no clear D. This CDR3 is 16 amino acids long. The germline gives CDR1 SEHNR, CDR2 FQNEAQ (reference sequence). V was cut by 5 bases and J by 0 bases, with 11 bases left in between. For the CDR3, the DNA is TGTGCCAGCAGCGAAGCGGGGAGCTCCTATAATTCACCCCTCCACTTT. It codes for CASSEAGSSYNSPLHF.

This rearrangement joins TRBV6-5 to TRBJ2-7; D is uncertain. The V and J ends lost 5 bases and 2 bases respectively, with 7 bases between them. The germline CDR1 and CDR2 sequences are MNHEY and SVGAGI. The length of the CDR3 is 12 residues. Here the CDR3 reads CASSRYPYEQYF. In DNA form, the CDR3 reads TGTGCCAGCAGTCGGTATCCCTACGAGCAGTACTTC.

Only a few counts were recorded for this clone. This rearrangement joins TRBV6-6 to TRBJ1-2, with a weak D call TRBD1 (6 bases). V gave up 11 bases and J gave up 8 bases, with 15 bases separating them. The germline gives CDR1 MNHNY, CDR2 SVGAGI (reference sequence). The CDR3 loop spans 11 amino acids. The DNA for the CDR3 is TGTGCCGGGGGCAGGGACGGCGGCTACACCTTC. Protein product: CAGGRDGGYTF.

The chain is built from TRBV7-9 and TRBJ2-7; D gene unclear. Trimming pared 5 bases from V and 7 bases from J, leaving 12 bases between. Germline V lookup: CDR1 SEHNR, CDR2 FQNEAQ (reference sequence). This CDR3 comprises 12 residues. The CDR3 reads CASSATTWEQYF. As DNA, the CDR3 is TGTGCCAGCAGCGCTACCACGTGGGAGCAGTACTTC.

CDR3 residues: CASRDTGASTEAFF. The CDR3 region has the DNA TGTGCCAGCAGAGATACAGGGGCGAGCACTGAAGCTTTCTTT. The chain carries TRBV2 and TRBJ1-1; 7 bases are a match to TRBD1. The V gene end was trimmed by 6 bases and the J gene end by 4 bases; junction bases not matched to a gene: 8. The CDR3 loop spans 14 amino acids. Germline CDR1 reads SNHLY; CDR2 reads FYNNEI. The full variable domain, completed using reference TRBV2 and TRBJ1-1, is EPEVTQTPSHQVTQMGQEVILRCVPISNHLYFYWYRQILGQKVEFLVSFYNNEISEKSEIFDDQFSVERPDGSNFTLKIRSTKLEDSAMYFCASRDTGASTEAFFGQGTRLTVV.

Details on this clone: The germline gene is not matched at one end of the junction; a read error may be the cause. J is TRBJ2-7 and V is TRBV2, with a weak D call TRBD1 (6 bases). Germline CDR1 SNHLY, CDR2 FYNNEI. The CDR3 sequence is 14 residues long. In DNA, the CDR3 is TGTGCCAGCAATGAACAGGGAACCTTCTACGAGCAGTACTTC. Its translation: CASNEQGTFYEQYF.

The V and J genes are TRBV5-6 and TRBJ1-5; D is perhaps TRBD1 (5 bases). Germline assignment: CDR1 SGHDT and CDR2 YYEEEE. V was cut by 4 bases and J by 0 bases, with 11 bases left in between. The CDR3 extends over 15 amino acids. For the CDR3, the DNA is TGTGCCAGCAGCACACAGGACCTTAGCAATCAGCCCCAGCATTTT. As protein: CASSTQDLSNQPQHF.

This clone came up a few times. The CDR3 region is CASSGAGNEQFF. The DNA for the CDR3 is TGTGCTAGTTCTGGAGCGGGTAATGAGCAGTTCTTC. The chain is built from TRBV12-5 and TRBJ2-1, with D tentatively TRBD2 (6 bases). The CDR3 is made up of 12 amino acids. Germline V lookup: CDR1 LGHNT, CDR2 FRNRAP. V was trimmed by 8 bases and J by 7 bases, leaving 12 bases between them.

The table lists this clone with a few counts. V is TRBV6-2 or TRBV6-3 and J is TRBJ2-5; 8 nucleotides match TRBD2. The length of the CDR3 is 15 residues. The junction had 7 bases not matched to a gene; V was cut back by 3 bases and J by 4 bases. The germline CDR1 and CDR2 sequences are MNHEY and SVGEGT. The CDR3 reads CASSYSKRGSETQYF. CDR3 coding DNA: TGTGCCAGCAGTTATTCAAAGCGGGGGTCAGAGACCCAGTACTTC.

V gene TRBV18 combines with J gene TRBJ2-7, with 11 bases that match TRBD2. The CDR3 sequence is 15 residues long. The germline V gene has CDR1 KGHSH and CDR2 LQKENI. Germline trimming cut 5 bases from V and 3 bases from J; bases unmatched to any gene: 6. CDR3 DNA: TGTGCCAGCTCATCCCTAGCGGGGGGCGTCTACGAGCAGTACTTC. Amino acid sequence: CASSSLAGGVYEQYF.

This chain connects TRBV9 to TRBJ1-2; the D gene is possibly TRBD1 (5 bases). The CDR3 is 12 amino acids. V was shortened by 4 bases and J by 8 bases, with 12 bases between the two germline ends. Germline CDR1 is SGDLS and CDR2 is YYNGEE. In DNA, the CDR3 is TGTGCCAGCAGCTCAGGGTATTTGGGCTACACCTTC. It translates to CASSSGYLGYTF.

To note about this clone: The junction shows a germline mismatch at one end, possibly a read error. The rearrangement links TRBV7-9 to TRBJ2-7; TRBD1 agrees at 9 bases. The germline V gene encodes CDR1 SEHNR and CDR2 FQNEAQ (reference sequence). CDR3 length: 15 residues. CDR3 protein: CASSIAGTGLHEQYF. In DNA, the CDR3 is TGTGCCAGCAGCATAGCCGGGACAGGGCTCCACGAGCAGTACTTC.

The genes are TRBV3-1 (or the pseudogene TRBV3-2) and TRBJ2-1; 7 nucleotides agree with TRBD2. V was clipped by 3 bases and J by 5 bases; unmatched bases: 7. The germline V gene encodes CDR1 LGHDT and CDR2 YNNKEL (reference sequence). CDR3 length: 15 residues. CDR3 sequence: CASSHYSREDNEQFF. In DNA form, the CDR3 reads TGTGCCAGCAGCCATTACAGTCGGGAGGACAATGAGCAGTTCTTC.

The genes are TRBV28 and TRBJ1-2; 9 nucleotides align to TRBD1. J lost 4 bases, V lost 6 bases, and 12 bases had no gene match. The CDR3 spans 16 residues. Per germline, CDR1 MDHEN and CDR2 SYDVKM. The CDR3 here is CASSHQAGQGFYGYTF. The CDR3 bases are TGTGCCAGCAGCCATCAAGCGGGACAGGGCTTCTATGGCTACACCTTC.

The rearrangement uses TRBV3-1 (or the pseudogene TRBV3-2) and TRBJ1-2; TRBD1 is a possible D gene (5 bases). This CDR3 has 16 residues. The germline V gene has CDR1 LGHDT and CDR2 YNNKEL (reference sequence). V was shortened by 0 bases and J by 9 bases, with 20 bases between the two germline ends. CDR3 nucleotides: TGTGCCAGCAGCCAAGAAGGGGCAGGGCCTTACAATCGCTACACCTTC. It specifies CASSQEGAGPYNRYTF.

CDR3: CASSYRRTGGRAFF. CDR3 bases: TGTGCCAGCAGTTACCGCCGGACAGGGGGACGAGCTTTCTTT. V is TRBV6-5 and J is TRBJ1-1, with 10 bases that match TRBD1. V was clipped by 2 bases and J by 10 bases; unmatched bases: 7. Germline V lookup: CDR1 MNHEY, CDR2 SVGAGI. This CDR3 has 14 residues.

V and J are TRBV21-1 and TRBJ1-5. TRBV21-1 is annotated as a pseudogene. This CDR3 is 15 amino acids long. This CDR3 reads CASSKVREGYQPQHF. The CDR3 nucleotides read TGTGCCAGCAGCAAAGTGCGGGAGGGTTATCAGCCCCAGCATTTT.

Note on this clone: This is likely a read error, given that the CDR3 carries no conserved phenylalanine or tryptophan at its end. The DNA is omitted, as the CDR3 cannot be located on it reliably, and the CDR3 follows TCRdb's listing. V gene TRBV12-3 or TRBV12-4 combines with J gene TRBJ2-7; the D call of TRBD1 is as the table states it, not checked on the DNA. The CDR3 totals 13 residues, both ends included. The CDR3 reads CASSPQSGTGYRI.

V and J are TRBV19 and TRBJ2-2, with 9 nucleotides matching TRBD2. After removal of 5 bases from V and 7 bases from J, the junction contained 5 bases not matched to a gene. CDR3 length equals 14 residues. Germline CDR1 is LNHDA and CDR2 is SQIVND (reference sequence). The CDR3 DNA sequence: TGTGCCAGTAGTTATAGCGGGGGTAACGGGGAGCTGTTTTTT. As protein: CASSYSGGNGELFF.

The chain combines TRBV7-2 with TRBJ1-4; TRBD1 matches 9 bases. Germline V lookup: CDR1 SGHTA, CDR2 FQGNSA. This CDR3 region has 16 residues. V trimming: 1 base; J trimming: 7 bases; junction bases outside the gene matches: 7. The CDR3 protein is CASSLVGTGYGEKLFF. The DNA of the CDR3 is TGTGCCAGCAGCTTAGTAGGGACAGGGTACGGTGAAAAACTGTTTTTT. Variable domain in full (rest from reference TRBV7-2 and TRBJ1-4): GAGVSQSPSNKVTEKGKDVELRCDPISGHTALYWYRQSLGQGLEFLIYFQGNSAPDKSGLPSDRFSAERTGGSVSTLTIQRTQQEDSAVYLCASSLVGTGYGEKLFFGSGTQLSVL.

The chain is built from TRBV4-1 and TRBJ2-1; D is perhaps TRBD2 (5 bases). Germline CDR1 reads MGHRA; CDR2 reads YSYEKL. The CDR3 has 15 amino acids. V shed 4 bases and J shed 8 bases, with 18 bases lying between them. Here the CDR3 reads CASSPEGRSEDEQFF. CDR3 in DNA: TGCGCCAGCAGCCCCGAAGGTCGTTCGGAGGATGAGCAGTTCTTC.

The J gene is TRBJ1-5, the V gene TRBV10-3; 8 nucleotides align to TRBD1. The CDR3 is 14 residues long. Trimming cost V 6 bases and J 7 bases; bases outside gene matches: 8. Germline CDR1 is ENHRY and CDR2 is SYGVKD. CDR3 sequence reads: CAIRPDRAGQPQHF. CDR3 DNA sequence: TGTGCCATCAGACCGGACAGGGCCGGACAGCCCCAGCATTTT.

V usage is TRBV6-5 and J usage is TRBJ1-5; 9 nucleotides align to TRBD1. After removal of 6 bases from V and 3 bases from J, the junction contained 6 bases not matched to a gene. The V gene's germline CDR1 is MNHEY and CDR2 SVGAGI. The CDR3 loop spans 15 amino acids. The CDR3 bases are TGTGCCAGCAGGAGACAGGGGGGAAACAATCAGCCCCAGCATTTT. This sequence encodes CASRRQGGNNQPQHF.